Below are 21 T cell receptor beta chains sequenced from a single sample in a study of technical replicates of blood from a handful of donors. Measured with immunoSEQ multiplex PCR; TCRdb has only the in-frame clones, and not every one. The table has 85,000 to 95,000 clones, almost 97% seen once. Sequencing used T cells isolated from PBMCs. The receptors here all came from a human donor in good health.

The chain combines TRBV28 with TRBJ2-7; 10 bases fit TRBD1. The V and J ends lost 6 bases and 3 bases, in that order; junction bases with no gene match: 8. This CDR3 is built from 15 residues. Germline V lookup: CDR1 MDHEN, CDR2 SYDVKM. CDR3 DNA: TGTGCCAGCAGCCTCCCCGGGACAGGGGACTACGAGCAGTACTTC. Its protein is CASSLPGTGDYEQYF.

The chain's CDR3 is CASSLVDSLSDTQYF. The CDR3 nucleotides are TGTGCCAGCAGCTTAGTGGACAGTTTAAGTGATACGCAGTATTTT. This chain joins TRBV7-9 and TRBJ2-3; a possible D gene is TRBD1 (6 bases). The germline gives CDR1 SEHNR, CDR2 FQNEAQ (reference sequence). The CDR3 runs 15 residues. V dropped 1 base and J dropped 6 bases, with 14 bases sitting between them.

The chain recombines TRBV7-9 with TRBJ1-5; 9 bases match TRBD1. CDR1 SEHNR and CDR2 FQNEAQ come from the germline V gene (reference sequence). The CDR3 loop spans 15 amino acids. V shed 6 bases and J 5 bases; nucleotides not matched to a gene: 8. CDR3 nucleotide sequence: TGTGCCAGCAGTCGAACAGGGGGCTTCGATCAGCCCCAGCATTTT. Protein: CASSRTGGFDQPQHF. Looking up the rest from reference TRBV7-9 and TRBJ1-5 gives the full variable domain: DTGVSQNPRHKITKRGQNVTFRCDPISEHNRLYWYRQTLGQGPEFLTYFQNEAQLEKSRLLSDRFSAERPKGSFSTLEIQRTEQGDSAMYLCASSRTGGFDQPQHFGDGTRLSIL.

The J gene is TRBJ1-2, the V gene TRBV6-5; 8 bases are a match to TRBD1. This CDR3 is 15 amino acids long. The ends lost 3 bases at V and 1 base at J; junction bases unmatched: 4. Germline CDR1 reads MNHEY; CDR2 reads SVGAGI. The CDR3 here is CASSYSGQDNYGYTF. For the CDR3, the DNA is TGTGCCAGCAGTTATTCGGGACAGGATAACTATGGCTACACCTTC.

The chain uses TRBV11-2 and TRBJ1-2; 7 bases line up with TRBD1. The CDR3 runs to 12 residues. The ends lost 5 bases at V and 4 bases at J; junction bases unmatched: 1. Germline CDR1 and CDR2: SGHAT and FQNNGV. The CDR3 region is CASSRQGYGYTF. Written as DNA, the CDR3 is TGTGCCAGCAGCAGACAGGGCTATGGCTACACCTTC.

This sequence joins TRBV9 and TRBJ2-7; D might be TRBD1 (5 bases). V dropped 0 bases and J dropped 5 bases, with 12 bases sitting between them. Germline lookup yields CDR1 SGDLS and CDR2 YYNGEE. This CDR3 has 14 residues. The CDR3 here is CASSVGGSRNEQYF. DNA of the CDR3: TGTGCCAGCAGCGTAGGGGGCAGCAGAAACGAGCAGTACTTC.

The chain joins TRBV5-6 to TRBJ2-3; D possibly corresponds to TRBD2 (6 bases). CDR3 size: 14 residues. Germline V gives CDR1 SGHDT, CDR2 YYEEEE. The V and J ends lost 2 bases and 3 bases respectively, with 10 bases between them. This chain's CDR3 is CASSLDLATDTQYF. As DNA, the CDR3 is TGTGCCAGCAGCTTAGACCTAGCGACAGATACGCAGTATTTT.

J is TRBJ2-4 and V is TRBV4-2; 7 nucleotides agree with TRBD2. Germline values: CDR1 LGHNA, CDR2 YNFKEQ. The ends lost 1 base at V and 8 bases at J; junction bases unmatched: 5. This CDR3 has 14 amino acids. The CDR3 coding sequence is TGTGCCAGCAGCCAAGTGGGGGGGAGGGACATTCAGTACTTC. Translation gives CASSQVGGRDIQYF.

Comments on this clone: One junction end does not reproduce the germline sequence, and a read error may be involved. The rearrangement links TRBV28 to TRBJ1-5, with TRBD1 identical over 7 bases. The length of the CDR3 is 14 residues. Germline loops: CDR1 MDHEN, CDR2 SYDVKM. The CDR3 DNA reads TGTGCCAGCCTTATGACAGGGAGCAGTCAGCCCCAGCATTTT. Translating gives CASLMTGSSQPQHF. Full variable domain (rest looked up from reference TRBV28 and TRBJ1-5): DVKVTQSSRYLVKRTGEKVFLECVQDMDHENMFWYRQDPGLGLRLIYFSYDVKMKEKGDIPEGYSVSREKKERFSLILESASTNQTSMYLCASLMTGSSQPQHFGDGTRLSIL.

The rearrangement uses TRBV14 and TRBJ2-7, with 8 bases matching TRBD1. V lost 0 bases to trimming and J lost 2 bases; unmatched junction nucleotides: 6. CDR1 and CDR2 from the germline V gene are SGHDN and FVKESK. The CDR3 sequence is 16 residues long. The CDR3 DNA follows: TGTGCCAGCAGCCAAGATCCCGGGACAGGACCCTACGAGCAGTACTTC. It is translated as CASSQDPGTGPYEQYF.

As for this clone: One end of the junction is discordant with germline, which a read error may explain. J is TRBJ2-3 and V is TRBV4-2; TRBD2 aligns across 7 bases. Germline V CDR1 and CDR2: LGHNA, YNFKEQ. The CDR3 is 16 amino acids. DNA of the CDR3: TGTGCCAGCAGGCAAGGTCTAGCGGAGCTCACAGATACGCAGTATTTT. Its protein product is CASRQGLAELTDTQYF.

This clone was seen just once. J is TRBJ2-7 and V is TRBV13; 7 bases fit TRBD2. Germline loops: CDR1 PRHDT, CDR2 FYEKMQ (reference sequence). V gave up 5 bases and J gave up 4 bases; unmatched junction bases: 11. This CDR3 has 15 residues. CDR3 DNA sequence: TGTGCCAGCAGCCAATACAGCGGGAAAACTTACGAGCAGTACTTC. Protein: CASSQYSGKTYEQYF.

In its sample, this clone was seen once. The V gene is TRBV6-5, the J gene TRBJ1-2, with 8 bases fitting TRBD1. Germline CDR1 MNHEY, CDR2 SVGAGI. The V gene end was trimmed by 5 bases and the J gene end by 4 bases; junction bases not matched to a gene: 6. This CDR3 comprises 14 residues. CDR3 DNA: TGTGCCAGCAGTGGGACAGGCCGCCTCTATGGCTACACCTTC. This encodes CASSGTGRLYGYTF.

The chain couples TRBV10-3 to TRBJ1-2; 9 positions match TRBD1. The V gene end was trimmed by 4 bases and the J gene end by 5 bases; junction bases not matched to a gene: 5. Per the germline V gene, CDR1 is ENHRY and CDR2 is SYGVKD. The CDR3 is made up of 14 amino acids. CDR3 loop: CAISVGQGTYGYTF. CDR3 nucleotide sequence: TGTGCCATCAGTGTGGGACAGGGAACTTATGGCTACACCTTC.

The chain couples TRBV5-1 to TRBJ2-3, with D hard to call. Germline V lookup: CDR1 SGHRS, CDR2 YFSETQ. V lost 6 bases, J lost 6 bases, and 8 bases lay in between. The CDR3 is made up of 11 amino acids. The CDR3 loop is CASKESDTQYF. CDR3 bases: TGCGCCAGCAAGGAGTCTGATACGCAGTATTTT.

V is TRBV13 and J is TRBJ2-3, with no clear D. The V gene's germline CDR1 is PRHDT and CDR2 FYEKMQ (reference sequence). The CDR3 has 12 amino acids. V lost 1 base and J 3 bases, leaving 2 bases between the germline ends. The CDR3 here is CASSLVTDTQYF. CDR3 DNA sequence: TGTGCCAGCAGCTTAGTAACAGATACGCAGTATTTT.

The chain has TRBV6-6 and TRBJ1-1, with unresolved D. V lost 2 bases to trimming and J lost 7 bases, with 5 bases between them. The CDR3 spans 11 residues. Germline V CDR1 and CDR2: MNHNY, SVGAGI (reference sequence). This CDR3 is CASSYEVEAFF. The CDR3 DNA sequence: TGTGCCAGCAGTTACGAGGTTGAAGCTTTCTTT.

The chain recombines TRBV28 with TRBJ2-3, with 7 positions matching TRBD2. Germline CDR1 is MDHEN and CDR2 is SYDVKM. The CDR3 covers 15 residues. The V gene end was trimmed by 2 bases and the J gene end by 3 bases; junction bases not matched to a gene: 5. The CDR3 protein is CASSLGAGRTDTQYF. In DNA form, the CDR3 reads TGTGCCAGCAGTTTAGGAGCGGGAAGAACAGATACGCAGTATTTT.

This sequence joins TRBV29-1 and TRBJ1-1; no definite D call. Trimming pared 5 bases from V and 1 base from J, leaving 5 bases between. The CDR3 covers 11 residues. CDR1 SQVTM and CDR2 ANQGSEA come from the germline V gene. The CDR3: CSVSSNTEAFF. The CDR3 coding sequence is TGCAGCGTTTCTTCGAACACTGAAGCTTTCTTT.

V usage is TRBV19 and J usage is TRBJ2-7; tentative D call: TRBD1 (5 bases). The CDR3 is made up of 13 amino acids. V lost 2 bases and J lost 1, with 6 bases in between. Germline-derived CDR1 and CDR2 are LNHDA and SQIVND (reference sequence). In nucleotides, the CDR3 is TGTGCCAGTAGTATACAGGGATCCTACGAGCAGTACTTC. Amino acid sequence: CASSIQGSYEQYF. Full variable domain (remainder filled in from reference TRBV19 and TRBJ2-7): DGGITQSPKYLFRKEGQNVTLSCEQNLNHDAMYWYRQDPGQGLRLIYYSQIVNDFQKGDIAEGYSVSREKKESFPLTVTSAQKNPTAFYLCASSIQGSYEQYFGPGTRLTVT.

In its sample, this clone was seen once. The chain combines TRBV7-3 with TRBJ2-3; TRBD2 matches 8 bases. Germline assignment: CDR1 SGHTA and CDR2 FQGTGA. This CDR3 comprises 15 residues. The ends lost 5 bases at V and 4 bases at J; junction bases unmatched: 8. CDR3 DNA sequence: TGTGCCAGCAGCCTTAGCGGGATTAAGGCAGATACGCAGTATTTT. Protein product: CASSLSGIKADTQYF.